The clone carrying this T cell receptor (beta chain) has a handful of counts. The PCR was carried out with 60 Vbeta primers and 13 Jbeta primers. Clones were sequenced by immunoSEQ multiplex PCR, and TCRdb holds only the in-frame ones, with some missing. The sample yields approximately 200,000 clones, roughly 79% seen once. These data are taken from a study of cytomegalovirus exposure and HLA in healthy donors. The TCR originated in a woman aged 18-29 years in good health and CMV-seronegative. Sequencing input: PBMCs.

The CDR3 nucleotides are TGTGCCAGCAGCTTGAGGGTAGCGGGAGTCCGCGAGCAGTTCTTC. Residues: CASSLRVAGVREQFF. The chain carries TRBV5-6 and TRBJ2-1; 9 nucleotides agree with TRBD2. The V and J ends lost 1 base and 10 bases, in that order; junction bases with no gene match: 9. The CDR3 consists of 15 residues. The germline V gene encodes CDR1 SGHDT and CDR2 YYEEEE.